This T cell receptor beta chain was profiled in a study of blood T cells in healthy people across ages. This clonotype was recorded at least ten times. CDR1 is SEHNR and CDR2 is FQNEAQ in the germline V gene (reference sequence). The trim removed 5 bases at V and 4 bases at J, leaving 7 bases unmatched. This CDR3 comprises 16 residues. With a J-beta primer mix and a sample-barcoded 5' primer, a second PCR ran roughly 6 to 11 cycles. Each of the samples gave a minimum of 3 million paired-end reads that contained CDR3. TCRdb used MiXCR to reprocess the 5' RACE reads, holding one entry per CDR3 protein. The sample lists 550,000 to 750,000 distinct CDR3 sequences, under 25% occurring once.

Sequencing was carried out using blood. V gene TRBV7-9 combines with J gene TRBJ2-1; 11 bases match TRBD2. The sequence was collected from a man between 65 and 79 years old in good health. This CDR3 is CASSPQLAGVYNEQFF. In nucleotides, the CDR3 is TGTGCCAGCAGCCCCCAACTAGCGGGAGTTTACAATGAGCAGTTCTTC.